This TCR beta chain was sequenced during a study of CD8 T cells in ankylosing spondylitis. Study results and caveats: Earlier work had already found some motif variants in reactive arthritis synovial fluid and blood. A motif in TCR beta, a set of under ten highly homologous variants, appeared characteristic of ankylosing spondylitis blood.

Libraries for TCR beta were made by quantitative 5'-RACE with molecular barcodes. A single record per CDR3 protein comes from TCRdb applying MiXCR to the 5' RACE reads. Of some 800,000 distinct CDR3 sequences in the sample, 12% were seen once. Germline CDR1 reads DFQATT; CDR2 reads SNEGSKA (reference sequence). The CDR3 length is 20 residues. V lost 3 bases to trimming and J lost 4 bases; unmatched junction nucleotides: 26. Points on this clonotype: As yet, its antigen is unknown.

This receptor was identified in a male donor with ankylosing spondylitis. Material: blood, either unsorted or a sorted T cell fraction (not recorded which). The V gene is TRBV20-1, the J gene TRBJ2-5; the match to TRBD1 covers 7 bases. The DNA of the CDR3 is TGCAGTGCTAGTGCAATGTTGGTTGGGCGAGGGGGCCGATTGGTAGAGACCCAGTACTTC. Protein: CSASAMLVGRGGRLVETQYF.